These 13 T cell receptor beta chains were all obtained from the same sample, sequenced in a study of OX40 agonist ivuxolimab in advanced cancers. TCRdb keeps only in-frame clones here, not all; method: immunoSEQ multiplex PCR. The data hold 55,000 to 75,000 clones, with about 90% observed a single time. Sequenced here: CD4+ or CD8+ T cells sorted from blood, sampled in a trial of the OX40 agonist ivuxolimab. Source of these receptors: an adult with an advanced solid tumor such as melanoma, head and neck, liver or kidney cancer.

The rearrangement joins TRBV5-1 to TRBJ2-1; 8 bases fit TRBD2. V lost 3 bases, J lost 5 bases, and 10 bases stayed unmatched. Germline loops: CDR1 SGHRS, CDR2 YFSETQ. This CDR3 is 16 amino acids long. This CDR3 is CASSSTGGLGNNEQFF. In DNA, the CDR3 is TGCGCCAGCAGCTCCACTGGGGGACTAGGGAACAATGAGCAGTTCTTC.

V gene TRBV7-2 combines with J gene TRBJ2-1, with 7 nucleotides matching TRBD2. J lost 2 bases, V lost 1 base, and 2 bases had no gene match. The CDR3 is 15 amino acids. The V gene's germline CDR1 is SGHTA and CDR2 FQGNSA. CDR3 sequence reads: CASSLGTRTYNEQFF. The CDR3 DNA follows: TGTGCCAGCAGCTTAGGGACTAGAACCTACAATGAGCAGTTCTTC. The full variable domain, rest sourced from reference TRBV7-2 and TRBJ2-1, is GAGVSQSPSNKVTEKGKDVELRCDPISGHTALYWYRQSLGQGLEFLIYFQGNSAPDKSGLPSDRFSAERTGGSVSTLTIQRTQQEDSAVYLCASSLGTRTYNEQFFGPGTRLTVL.

V and J are TRBV30 and TRBJ1-4; no firm D call. From germline, CDR1 is GTSNPN and CDR2 SVGIG (reference sequence). The V and J ends lost 2 bases and 1 base respectively, with 11 bases between them. This CDR3 has 15 amino acids. CDR3 in DNA: TGTGCCTGGAGTCGGACGGCGGAAACTAATGAAAAACTGTTTTTT. This sequence encodes CAWSRTAETNEKLFF.

The rearrangement uses TRBV19 and TRBJ1-1; D ambiguous. The CDR3 has 13 amino acids. Looked up from germline, CDR1 is LNHDA and CDR2 is SQIVND (reference sequence). Deletions cut 9 bases from V and 0 bases from J, with 11 bases between. The CDR3 nucleotides read TGTGCCAGCACGATTAGCATGAACACTGAAGCTTTCTTT. It is translated as CASTISMNTEAFF.

V usage is TRBV4-1 and J usage is TRBJ1-5; D not resolved. Germline values: CDR1 MGHRA, CDR2 YSYEKL. This CDR3 comprises 15 residues. V was cut by 1 base and J by 1 base, with 8 bases left in between. Written as DNA, the CDR3 is TGCGCCAGCAGCCAAGCCCCGGACAGCAATCAGCCCCAGCATTTT. Protein product: CASSQAPDSNQPQHF.

This chain connects TRBV19 to TRBJ2-1, with TRBD2 matching over 9 bases. The CDR3 loop spans 15 amino acids. Germline loops: CDR1 LNHDA, CDR2 SQIVND (reference sequence). The V and J ends lost 7 bases and 4 bases, in that order; junction bases with no gene match: 8. CDR3 residues: CASKPSSGSYNEQFF. Here the CDR3 DNA reads TGTGCCAGTAAACCAAGTAGCGGGAGTTACAATGAGCAGTTCTTC.

This sequence joins TRBV2 and TRBJ2-7; D is perhaps TRBD1 (6 bases). The CDR3 extends over 13 amino acids. Germline lookup yields CDR1 SNHLY and CDR2 FYNNEI. Trimming took off 5 bases at V and 7 bases at J, with 15 bases between the two ends. CDR3: CASSSTGTGEQYF. CDR3 DNA: TGTGCCAGCAGTAGTACAGGGACGGGTGAGCAGTACTTC.

V and J are TRBV19 and TRBJ2-5, with TRBD2 identical over 8 bases. The V gene's germline CDR1 is LNHDA and CDR2 SQIVND (reference sequence). The V segment lost 7 bases and the J segment 13 bases; nucleotides outside the gene matches: 20. The CDR3 has 15 residues. The CDR3 spells CASNRSGSELTLSYF. CDR3 in DNA: TGTGCCAGTAACAGAAGCGGGAGCGAGCTCACCCTTTCGTACTTC.

The chain carries TRBV7-8 and TRBJ2-7; the D gene could be TRBD1 or TRBD2 (6 bases each). Trimming pared 5 bases from V and 6 bases from J, leaving 14 bases between. The CDR3 consists of 13 residues. The germline CDR1 and CDR2 sequences are SGHVS and FQNEAQ. The DNA of the CDR3 is TGTGCCAGCAGCCCGAGGGGGACTCCCGAGCAGTACTTC. Protein: CASSPRGTPEQYF.

The chain has TRBV30 and TRBJ1-1; D is ambiguous. Germline V gene sequence: CDR1 GTSNPN, CDR2 SVGIG (reference sequence). This CDR3 contains 13 residues. Trimming removed 0 bases from V and 0 bases from J, with 5 bases in between. The CDR3 DNA reads as TGTGCCTGGAGTGTAGACGTGAACACTGAAGCTTTCTTT. It codes for CAWSVDVNTEAFF.

The chain recombines TRBV25-1 with TRBJ1-4, with D possibly TRBD1 on 6 matching bases. Trimming removed 3 bases from V and 7 bases from J, with 15 bases in between. CDR3 length equals 15 residues. CDR1 is MGHDK and CDR2 is SYGVNS in the germline V gene. The CDR3 nucleotides read TGTGCCAGCAGTGAGGAGGGGGGATGGGGTGAAAAACTGTTTTTT. Translation: CASSEEGGWGEKLFF.

Remarks on this clone: An end of the junction differs from the germline gene, which may be a read error. The genes are TRBV5-4 and TRBJ2-1; D may be TRBD1 or TRBD2 (5 bases each). The CDR3 contains 12 residues. Per germline, CDR1 SGHNT and CDR2 YYREEE (reference sequence). Here the CDR3 reads CAWQGGLNEQFF. CDR3 coding DNA: TGCGCCTGGCAGGGCGGGCTCAATGAGCAGTTCTTC.

The chain couples TRBV19 to TRBJ2-1; TRBD2 is a possible D gene (5 bases). V dropped 8 bases and J dropped 4 bases, with 15 bases sitting between them. The CDR3 extends over 14 amino acids. Germline assignment: CDR1 LNHDA and CDR2 SQIVND (reference sequence). The CDR3 DNA reads TGTGCCAGTGCCGAGGACTTGCAGTACAATGAGCAGTTCTTC. This codes for CASAEDLQYNEQFF.